This TCR beta chain was found in a study of blood T cell repertoires in COVID-19. The CDR3 is made up of 15 amino acids. Germline V gene lookup returns CDR1 KGHDR and CDR2 SFDVKD. The V and J ends lost 3 bases and 8 bases, in that order; junction bases with no gene match: 8. Sequencing used immunoSEQ multiplex PCR; TCRdb keeps in-frame clones, though not all of them. In the table there are 430,000 or so clones, around 90% of which are singletons. It was during active infection that Seattle patients were enrolled and then longitudinally followed. Source material: peripheral blood. This chain joins TRBV24-1 and TRBJ1-2, with 10 positions matching TRBD1. The sequence derives from a man younger than 35 with COVID-19, enrolled during active disease. CDR3 protein: CATSDPGTGDSGYTF. CDR3 coding DNA: TGTGCCACCAGTGATCCCGGGACAGGGGATTCGGGCTACACCTTC.